Presented here are 19 T cell receptor beta chains from one specimen sequenced in a study of identical twins. From the 5' RACE reads, TCRdb called clonotypes with MiXCR, one entry per CDR3 protein. The sample consists of 400,000 to 650,000 distinct CDR3 sequences, less than 25% of them appearing once. This same sample was also taken into another study, of T cells expressing NK-cell markers.

The sample comprised CD4+ T cells sorted from blood. The receptors derive from a woman younger than 35 in good health.

The gene calls are TRBV3-1 and TRBJ2-7; 10 bases match TRBD2. The CDR3 extends over 14 amino acids. V shed 4 bases and J 4 bases; nucleotides not matched to a gene: 4. Per the germline V gene, CDR1 is LGHDT and CDR2 is YNNKEL (reference sequence). The CDR3 DNA reads TGTGCCAGCAGCCTAACTAGCGGGAAGTACGAGCAGTACTTC. Translation: CASSLTSGKYEQYF.

The rearrangement joins TRBV20-1 to TRBJ2-7; the match to TRBD2 covers 10 bases. V dropped 3 bases and J dropped 6; count of bases not matched to a gene: 8. The CDR3 is 14 amino acids. Germline V gene lookup returns CDR1 DFQATT and CDR2 SNEGSKA (reference sequence). The CDR3 protein is CSASAPSGGAEQYF. In DNA form, the CDR3 reads TGCAGTGCTAGTGCACCTAGCGGGGGTGCCGAGCAGTACTTC.

The chain links TRBV11-2 to TRBJ2-5; perhaps TRBD2 as D (6 bases). V was pared by 6 bases and J by 4 bases, with 15 bases between. This CDR3 is built from 14 residues. Germline CDR1 is SGHAT and CDR2 is FQNNGV. The CDR3 nucleotides read TGTGCCAGCAGTCGACTAGGAGGGTCAGAGACCCAGTACTTC. Protein: CASSRLGGSETQYF. The full variable domain, completed using reference TRBV11-2 and TRBJ2-5, is EAGVAQSPRYKIIEKRQSVAFWCNPISGHATLYWYQQILGQGPKLLIQFQNNGVVDDSQLPKDRFSAERLKGVDSTLKIQPAKLEDSAVYLCASSRLGGSETQYFGPGTRLLVL.

At least ten counts were recorded for this clonotype. The J gene is TRBJ2-2, the V gene TRBV12-3 or TRBV12-4; D is unresolved. There are 14 residues in the CDR3. V was shortened by 1 base and J by 4 bases, with 7 bases between the two germline ends. CDR3 residues: CASSLEIGTGELFF. The CDR3 DNA follows: TGTGCCAGCAGTTTAGAGATCGGCACCGGGGAGCTGTTTTTT.

V usage is TRBV6-1 and J usage is TRBJ1-6; D might be TRBD1 (5 bases). This CDR3 has 14 residues. The V end was cut by 5 bases, the J end by 11 bases, with 16 bases between. Germline CDR1 MNHNS, CDR2 SASEGT. CDR3 sequence reads: CASSRQAEGAPLHF. For the CDR3, the DNA is TGTGCCAGCAGTCGCCAAGCGGAAGGGGCACCCCTCCACTTT.

Only a few counts were recorded for this clonotype. V is TRBV6-2 or TRBV6-3 and J is TRBJ2-1; D not certain. The CDR3 contains 16 residues. Germline lookup yields CDR1 MNHEY and CDR2 SVGEGT. V lost 5 bases, J lost 3 bases, and 17 bases lay in between. CDR3 sequence (DNA): TGTGCCAGCAGTGCTGGTCCGGCGTCCGTCTACAATGAGCAGTTCTTC. Translated: CASSAGPASVYNEQFF.

This chain links TRBV5-1 with TRBJ2-7, with D hard to call. The CDR3 sequence is 14 residues long. Trimming removed 4 bases at V and 2 bases at J, with 13 bases between. Germline CDR1 SGHRS, CDR2 YFSETQ. This CDR3 is CASSRYNAPYEQYF. The CDR3 DNA follows: TGCGCCAGCAGCCGCTACAACGCTCCCTACGAGCAGTACTTC.

This rearrangement joins TRBV11-3 to TRBJ2-7; 7 positions match TRBD1. The CDR3 contains 15 residues. J lost 7 bases, V lost 5 bases, and 14 bases had no gene match. CDR1 and CDR2 (germline): SGHNT, YENEEA. CDR3 DNA sequence: TGTGCCAGCAGCCGGGCTCCGGACAGGAGTGGAGAGCAGTACTTC. Protein: CASSRAPDRSGEQYF.

This clonotype turned up a few times. The V call is TRBV7-9, the J call TRBJ2-7; 7 bases are a match to TRBD1. The CDR3 runs to 14 residues. CDR1 SEHNR and CDR2 FQNEAQ come from the germline V gene (reference sequence). The ends lost 5 bases at V and 4 bases at J; junction bases unmatched: 8. DNA for the CDR3: TGTGCCAGCAGCCCCACCACAGGGGTTTACGAGCAGTACTTC. This codes for CASSPTTGVYEQYF.

This clonotype has only a few counts. The chain couples TRBV4-3 to TRBJ2-5; D is unclear. Germline V gene sequence: CDR1 LGHNA, CDR2 YSLEER. This CDR3 is 13 amino acids long. V was pared by 4 bases and J by 4 bases, with 10 bases between. The DNA of the CDR3 is TGCGCCAGCAGCCGTGACGTCGGAGAGACCCAGTACTTC. Its protein is CASSRDVGETQYF.

J is TRBJ2-3 and V is TRBV5-1; TRBD1 agrees at 7 bases. V was clipped by 3 bases and J by 2 bases; unmatched bases: 3. In germline, CDR1 is SGHRS, CDR2 YFSETQ. The CDR3 covers 14 residues. CDR3 residues: CASSWGQLTDTQYF. The CDR3 DNA sequence: TGCGCCAGCAGCTGGGGACAGCTCACAGATACGCAGTATTTT.

This clonotype was seen a single time. The rearrangement joins TRBV6-6 to TRBJ1-2, with 8 bases matching TRBD1. The CDR3 extends over 13 amino acids. After removal of 7 bases from V and 1 base from J, the junction contained 2 bases not matched to a gene. CDR1 and CDR2 from the germline V gene are MNHNY and SVGAGI (reference sequence). The CDR3 DNA is TGTGCCAGCAAAGGACAGGGTAACTATGGCTACACCTTC. Protein: CASKGQGNYGYTF.

This chain links TRBV12-3 or TRBV12-4 with TRBJ2-7; D unresolved. This CDR3 has 11 residues. Trimming left V 5 bases short and J 3 bases short, with 5 bases between. The CDR3 loop is CASSKRYEQYF. CDR3 DNA sequence: TGTGCCAGCAGTAAGCGCTACGAGCAGTACTTC.

This clonotype has more than one count but fewer than ten. This rearrangement joins TRBV7-9 to TRBJ2-7; D perhaps matches TRBD2 (6 bases). V was clipped by 1 base and J by 2 bases, with 12 bases between them. Per the germline V gene, CDR1 is SEHNR and CDR2 is FQNEAQ (reference sequence). CDR3 size: 15 residues. CDR3 DNA sequence: TGTGCCAGCAGCTTAGAGGCGGGACGGACCTACGAGCAGTACTTC. Amino acid sequence: CASSLEAGRTYEQYF.

This clonotype occurred a few times. This chain joins TRBV7-9 and TRBJ2-3; 7 bases fit TRBD1. CDR3 length: 16 amino acids. Trimming removed 3 bases from V and 3 bases from J; junction bases left unmatched: 9. Germline V gene sequence: CDR1 SEHNR, CDR2 FQNEAQ (reference sequence). The CDR3 here is CASSFNRQGPTDTQYF. The CDR3 DNA reads as TGTGCCAGCAGCTTCAATCGACAGGGCCCAACAGATACGCAGTATTTT. The full variable domain, in which reference TRBV7-9 and TRBJ2-3 provide the parts outside the CDR3, is DTGVSQNPRHKITKRGQNVTFRCDPISEHNRLYWYRQTLGQGPEFLTYFQNEAQLEKSRLLSDRFSAERPKGSFSTLEIQRTEQGDSAMYLCASSFNRQGPTDTQYFGPGTRLTVL.

With respect to this clonotype: A single base separates this from a much larger clone, so it may be a read error. This chain links TRBV10-2 with TRBJ2-7; weak D call: TRBD2 (8 bases). The CDR3 has 14 amino acids. CDR1 is WSHSY and CDR2 is SAAADI in the germline V gene. This CDR3 reads CTSRGVAGSYEQYF. CDR3 nucleotides: TGCACCAGCAGGGGGGTAGCGGGATCCTACGAGCAGTACTTC.

This clonotype was found a few times. The V call is TRBV7-2, the J call TRBJ2-7; TRBD2 matches at 8 bases. V lost 6 bases, J lost 9 bases, and 13 bases stayed unmatched. Per the germline V gene, CDR1 is SGHTA and CDR2 is FQGNSA. The CDR3 has 14 residues. The DNA for the CDR3 is TGTGCCAGCAGTTTCGGGGGGGGGCTTGGTGGGCAGTACTTC. Encoded protein: CASSFGGGLGGQYF.

The chain carries TRBV5-6 and TRBJ2-7; a weak D match, TRBD2 (5 bases). Trimming stripped 9 bases from V and 3 bases from J, with 16 bases between. The CDR3 loop spans 13 amino acids. CDR1 and CDR2 from the germline V gene are SGHDT and YYEEEE. CDR3 sequence (DNA): TGTGCCATGAGCCCCGGGATTTTCTACGAGCAGTACTTC. Protein: CAMSPGIFYEQYF.

This clonotype was seen at least ten times. The chain uses TRBV20-1 and TRBJ2-3; D is unclear. Germline CDR1 reads DFQATT; CDR2 reads SNEGSKA (reference sequence). Deletions cut 0 bases from V and 3 bases from J, with 7 bases between. This CDR3 region has 13 residues. CDR3 sequence: CSARDERTDTQYF. The CDR3 DNA is TGCAGTGCTAGAGATGAAAGAACAGATACGCAGTATTTT.